The table lists the clone carrying this T cell receptor (beta chain) with a few counts. In the study's own analysis: Scientists estimated how many nucleated cells there were by amplifying reference gene primers. Data came from immunoSEQ multiplex PCR; TCRdb stores just in-frame clones and leaves some out. V and J calls and clone size are as listed in that table; D and trimming were resolved from the DNA. The sample consists of roughly 100,000 clones, roughly 85% of them appearing once. Germline loops: CDR1 MGHRA, CDR2 YSYEKL. This CDR3 has 13 amino acids. Trimming stripped 0 bases from V and 6 bases from J, with 7 bases between. These data are taken from a study of blood T cell repertoires in COVID-19. Whole-study context: Acute and convalescent COVID-19 samples came from the United States, Italy and Spain.

The source of this sequence is a man aged 45-60 years in a cohort sampled during active COVID-19. The gene calls are TRBV4-1 and TRBJ2-3; D not certain. Sequencing input: peripheral blood. In DNA form, the CDR3 reads TGCGCCAGCAGCCAAGATCCCCTCGATACGCAGTATTTT. Translating it yields CASSQDPLDTQYF.